A single sample gave rise to the 20 T cell receptor beta chains below, sequenced in a study of blood T cell repertoires in COVID-19. The repertoire was sequenced with immunoSEQ multiplex PCR; TCRdb's copy has only in-frame clones and lacks some. Of about 54,000 clones detected, 80% to 90% appear once; the ten largest clones hold 3% to 3.5%. Source material: peripheral blood. The receptors stem from a human donor in a cohort sampled during active COVID-19.

The chain has TRBV5-8 and TRBJ2-7; D not certain. Between the trimmed V and J ends, which lost 3 bases and 0 bases, there was a span of 7 bases. Germline CDR1 is SGHTS and CDR2 is YDEGEE. This CDR3 region has 13 residues. CDR3 coding DNA: TGTGCCAGCAGCTCTAGGAGCTCCTACGAGCAGTACTTC. Protein sequence: CASSSRSSYEQYF.

CDR3 nucleotides: TGTGCCAGCAGCTTAGGAGCGGACCCCTACAATGAGCAGTTCTTC. Its translation is CASSLGADPYNEQFF. The chain uses TRBV7-6 and TRBJ2-1, with D possibly being TRBD2 (5 bases). V was cut by 1 base and J by 2 bases, with 9 bases left in between. The CDR3 is made up of 15 amino acids. The germline V gene has CDR1 SGHVS and CDR2 FNYEAQ.

This sequence joins TRBV6-6 and TRBJ2-1; 9 positions agree with TRBD2. CDR3 length equals 13 residues. Per germline, CDR1 MNHNY and CDR2 SVGAGI (reference sequence). V was pared by 5 bases and J by 7 bases, with 3 bases of the junction left unmatched. This CDR3 is CASSHLAGNEQFF. The CDR3 nucleotides read TGTGCCAGCAGTCATCTAGCGGGAAATGAGCAGTTCTTC.

The chain recombines TRBV5-6 with TRBJ2-2; tentatively, D is TRBD1 (6 bases). The CDR3 extends over 15 amino acids. V lost 3 bases, J lost 5 bases, and 14 bases lay in between. Germline V gene data show CDR1 as SGHDT and CDR2 as YYEEEE. CDR3 sequence: CASSSFYRVTGELFF. CDR3 nucleotides: TGTGCCAGCAGCTCATTTTACAGGGTAACCGGGGAGCTGTTTTTT.

V is TRBV18 and J is TRBJ1-1, with D maybe TRBD1 (5 bases). Trimming removed 3 bases at V and 1 base at J, with 6 bases between. This CDR3 is built from 13 residues. Germline CDR1 and CDR2: KGHSH and LQKENI. The CDR3 protein is CASSPGQNTEAFF. CDR3 nucleotides: TGTGCCAGCTCACCGGGGCAGAACACTGAAGCTTTCTTT.

The V call is TRBV25-1, the J call TRBJ2-2, with D possibly matching TRBD1 (6 bases). V lost 1 base and J 5 bases, leaving 14 bases between the germline ends. CDR1 is MGHDK, CDR2 SYGVNS, per germline. This CDR3 region has 16 residues. The CDR3 DNA reads TGTGCCAGCAGTGAATTAGGTACAGGGAAGACCGGGGAGCTGTTTTTT. This encodes CASSELGTGKTGELFF.

This clone was counted once. The V call is TRBV7-2, the J call TRBJ2-3; D uncertain. The CDR3 covers 13 residues. V dropped 1 base and J dropped 2 bases, with 4 bases sitting between them. CDR1 is SGHTA, CDR2 FQGNSA, per germline. DNA for the CDR3: TGTGCCAGCAGCTTAGACACCACAGATACGCAGTATTTT. It is translated as CASSLDTTDTQYF. Combining the CDR3 with reference TRBV7-2 and TRBJ2-3 gives the whole variable domain GAGVSQSPSNKVTEKGKDVELRCDPISGHTALYWYRQSLGQGLEFLIYFQGNSAPDKSGLPSDRFSAERTGGSVSTLTIQRTQQEDSAVYLCASSLDTTDTQYFGPGTRLTVL.

The chain is built from TRBV7-2 and TRBJ2-7; 10 nucleotides match TRBD1. V was pared by 1 base and J by 6 bases, with 6 bases of the junction left unmatched. The CDR3 runs to 15 residues. The germline gives CDR1 SGHTA, CDR2 FQGNSA. In DNA, the CDR3 is TGTGCCAGCAGCTTAGTGGGACAGGGGAGTCTCGAGCAGTACTTC. Protein sequence: CASSLVGQGSLEQYF.

The chain links TRBV18 to TRBJ1-5; the D gene is possibly TRBD1 (5 bases). V lost 1 base, J lost 6 bases, and 10 bases lay in between. The CDR3 totals 14 residues. Germline assignment: CDR1 KGHSH and CDR2 LQKENI. The chain's CDR3 is CASSPLQGGQPQHF. CDR3 DNA sequence: TGTGCCAGCTCACCACTTCAGGGTGGTCAGCCCCAGCATTTT.

The V call is TRBV19, the J call TRBJ2-1; 7 bases map to TRBD1. Germline assignment: CDR1 LNHDA and CDR2 SQIVND (reference sequence). The V and J ends lost 3 bases and 4 bases, in that order; junction bases with no gene match: 9. The CDR3 consists of 16 residues. The CDR3 spells CASSIGTGQLYNEQFF. CDR3 nucleotides: TGTGCCAGTAGTATCGGGACGGGACAGCTTTACAATGAGCAGTTCTTC.

The chain joins TRBV2 to TRBJ2-3; TRBD2 matches 15 bases. Losses at the gene ends were 7 bases for V and 4 bases for J; bases not matched to a gene: 6. The CDR3 loop spans 16 amino acids. The V gene's germline CDR1 is SNHLY and CDR2 FYNNEI. This chain's CDR3 is CASKWTSGRVADTQYF. Here the CDR3 DNA reads TGTGCCAGCAAGTGGACTAGCGGGAGGGTTGCAGATACGCAGTATTTT.

This clone showed up just a few times. The chain uses TRBV12-3 or TRBV12-4 and TRBJ1-6, with D hard to call. This CDR3 region has 13 residues. The V gene lost 3 bases and the J gene lost 9 bases, with 9 bases spanning the gap. CDR3 sequence: CASSFGVVSPLHF. Written as DNA, the CDR3 is TGTGCCAGCAGTTTCGGTGTCGTTTCACCCCTCCACTTT.

V is TRBV6-1 and J is TRBJ2-3, with D possibly TRBD2 on 7 matching bases. Germline CDR1 and CDR2: MNHNS and SASEGT. Trimming removed 4 bases at V and 4 bases at J, with 21 bases between. The CDR3 extends over 17 amino acids. The DNA of the CDR3 is TGTGCCAGCAGTGCCGGGACACCCCGGGGGGCCGCAGATACGCAGTATTTT. Residues: CASSAGTPRGAADTQYF.

This chain links TRBV11-3 with TRBJ2-7; D is perhaps TRBD2 (6 bases). Deletions cut 1 base from V and 9 bases from J, with 16 bases between. The CDR3 sequence is 14 residues long. Per germline, CDR1 SGHNT and CDR2 YENEEA. DNA for the CDR3: TGTGCCAGCAGCTTAGGGACGGGACTTTCAGGGCAGTACTTC. This gives the protein CASSLGTGLSGQYF.

This clone has only one observation. The CDR3: CASSPDERGISYNEQFF. DNA of the CDR3: TGCGCCAGCAGCCCAGACGAGCGGGGGATCTCCTACAATGAGCAGTTCTTC. The V gene is TRBV4-1, the J gene TRBJ2-1; 8 nucleotides line up with TRBD2. The J segment lost 0 bases and the V segment lost 4 bases, leaving 8 bases of the junction unmatched. This CDR3 spans 17 amino acids. Looked up from germline, CDR1 is MGHRA and CDR2 is YSYEKL.

The chain links TRBV9 to TRBJ2-3; TRBD2 matches at 7 bases. This CDR3 has 15 amino acids. The V and J ends lost 4 bases and 3 bases, in that order; junction bases with no gene match: 8. Germline CDR1 and CDR2: SGDLS and YYNGEE. The CDR3 nucleotides are TGTGCCAGCAGCCCCATAGCGGGTTTAACAGATACGCAGTATTTT. Residues: CASSPIAGLTDTQYF.

This sequence joins TRBV5-1 and TRBJ1-1; a weak D match, TRBD1 (6 bases). The CDR3 is 16 residues long. Between the trimmed V and J ends, which lost 1 base and 2 bases, there was a span of 15 bases. Germline loops: CDR1 SGHRS, CDR2 YFSETQ. CDR3 loop: CASSLTGLEANTEAFF. The CDR3 nucleotides read TGCGCCAGCAGCTTGACAGGGTTGGAGGCAAACACTGAAGCTTTCTTT. Variable domain in full (rest from reference TRBV5-1 and TRBJ1-1): KAGVTQTPRYLIKTRGQQVTLSCSPISGHRSVSWYQQTPGQGLQFLFEYFSETQRNKGNFPGRFSGRQFSNSRSEMNVSTLELGDSALYLCASSLTGLEANTEAFFGQGTRLTVV.

The V and J genes are TRBV4-1 and TRBJ1-2, with 10 bases that match TRBD1. J gave up 8 bases and V 3 bases, and 12 bases lay outside the gene matches. This CDR3 spans 16 amino acids. Germline V gives CDR1 MGHRA, CDR2 YSYEKL. The CDR3: CASSHAGTGASGGYTF. The CDR3 DNA follows: TGCGCCAGCAGCCACGCCGGGACAGGGGCTTCGGGGGGCTACACCTTC.

The V gene is TRBV10-1, the J gene TRBJ1-1; 11 bases fit TRBD1. The CDR3 runs 17 residues. V gave up 6 bases and J gave up 4 bases; unmatched junction bases: 13. The germline CDR1 and CDR2 sequences are WNHNN and SYGVQD (reference sequence). The CDR3 region is CASRRPGTGGSRTEAFF. For the CDR3, the DNA is TGCGCCAGCAGGCGACCCGGGACAGGGGGATCCCGCACTGAAGCTTTCTTT.

The V gene is TRBV19, the J gene TRBJ1-2, with 10 positions matching TRBD1. The V gene end was trimmed by 1 base and the J gene end by 6 bases; junction bases not matched to a gene: 14. CDR1 and CDR2 from the germline V gene are LNHDA and SQIVND (reference sequence). The CDR3 loop spans 18 amino acids. The CDR3 loop is CASSIAAHLTGGENGYTF. The CDR3, as DNA: TGTGCCAGTAGTATAGCTGCGCACCTGACAGGGGGCGAAAATGGCTACACCTTC.